Detailed here is one TCR beta chain. This sample was included in a study of blood T cell repertoires in COVID-19. Looking at the study overall: Sample material is recorded as cDNA or gDNA derived from T cells, B-cell-depleted T cells, or PBMCs.

Trimming took 7 bases from V and 4 from J, leaving 10 bases between them. The CDR3 sequence is 12 residues long. CDR1 and CDR2 (germline): MNHEY, SVGAGI. Original processing notes: Scientists estimated how many nucleated cells there were by amplifying reference gene primers. Using immunoSEQ multiplex PCR, the repertoire was profiled, and TCRdb retains in-frame clones only, with some absent. The DNA was the basis for D and trimming; V, J and clone size are from that table. Of approximately 60,000 clones detected, 81% appear once; the ten largest clones hold about 15%. The TCR comes from an older man with acute or convalescent COVID-19. The chain is built from TRBV6-5 and TRBJ1-2, with D possibly TRBD1 on 6 matching bases. Specimen: peripheral blood. The CDR3 spells CASMTGGYGYTF. The DNA for the CDR3 is TGTGCCAGCATGACAGGTGGCTATGGCTACACCTTC.